This TCR beta chain was captured in a study of T cells after yellow fever vaccination. This clonotype was seen many times. What it binds is not known. The 5'RACE template-switching step produced TCR cDNA and added a universal primer site and UMIs. TCRdb called the 5' RACE reads again in MiXCR, with one record for every CDR3 protein. The table includes more than 300,000 distinct CDR3 sequences, approximately 4% detected once. The CDR3 consists of 13 residues. Points from the study as a whole: Shared CD4/CD8 clonotypes were a small share, likely from convergent recombination. Repertoires sorted by FACS could include abundant clonotypes that are contaminants from the bulk population.

The rearrangement uses TRBV21-1 and TRBJ2-3; TRBD1 is taken as the D call from the table, unchecked against the DNA. TRBV21-1 is marked as a pseudogene. The TCR comes from a man aged 18 to 29 who received the YFV17D yellow fever vaccine. Sequenced material: PBMCs, taken 15 days after the yellow fever booster vaccination. CDR3 residues: CARQAGRTDTQYF. The CDR3 coding sequence is TGTGCGCGACAGGCAGGCCGAACAGATACGCAGTATTTT.